A single T cell receptor beta chain is shown here with its context. What it binds is unknown. A second PCR, run for about 7 to 11 cycles, used a sample-barcoded 5' primer plus a J-beta primer mix. Every cDNA was tagged by a template-switch adaptor with 12 random nucleotides. TCRdb ran MiXCR on the 5' RACE reads and lists one entry per CDR3 protein. Of roughly 1.4 million distinct CDR3 sequences listed, roughly 60% were seen once; the top ten hold about 6.7%. This record belongs to a study of blood T cells in healthy people across ages. Study-wide points: A strong correlation between TCR beta diversity and naive T cell percentage was seen.

Germline CDR1 reads SGDLS; CDR2 reads YYNGEE. With 8 bases clipped from V and 6 bases from J, the junction kept 9 bases outside the gene matches. This CDR3 spans 15 amino acids. V usage is TRBV9 and J usage is TRBJ2-1; 12 nucleotides align to TRBD2. The sample consisted of blood. The clonotype comes from a man younger than 30 in good health. The chain's CDR3 is CASSRGGLAGNEQFF. CDR3 coding DNA: TGTGCCAGTTCACGGGGGGGACTAGCGGGCAATGAGCAGTTCTTC.